This T cell receptor beta chain was sequenced in a study of T cell responses to AZD1222 COVID-19 vaccine. The overall study: The study pooled second doses at about 4 or about 12 weeks.

CDR3 length: 15 amino acids. V was clipped by 2 bases and J by 4 bases, with 14 bases between them. Germline-derived CDR1 and CDR2 are SGHNT and YYREEE (reference sequence). Sequencing used immunoSEQ multiplex PCR; TCRdb keeps in-frame clones, though not all of them. The top ten clones hold over 5% of a sample with tens of thousands of clones, approximately 80% of them seen once. On this clone: Antigen: not known.

The study, taken as a whole, reports: Distributed over spike, vaccine-associated CD4 TCRs predominated at 160-218 and 743-854. Spike-specific TCR breadth and depth went up after people got two AZD1222 doses.

The clonotype was recovered from an adult in good health. The sample here was peripheral blood, taken on day 0 of AZD1222 vaccination. The gene calls are TRBV5-4 and TRBJ2-3; D may match TRBD1 or TRBD2 (6 bases each). This chain's CDR3 is CASSFHGGPPDTQYF. For the CDR3, the DNA is TGTGCCAGCAGCTTCCATGGGGGGCCCCCAGATACGCAGTATTTT.